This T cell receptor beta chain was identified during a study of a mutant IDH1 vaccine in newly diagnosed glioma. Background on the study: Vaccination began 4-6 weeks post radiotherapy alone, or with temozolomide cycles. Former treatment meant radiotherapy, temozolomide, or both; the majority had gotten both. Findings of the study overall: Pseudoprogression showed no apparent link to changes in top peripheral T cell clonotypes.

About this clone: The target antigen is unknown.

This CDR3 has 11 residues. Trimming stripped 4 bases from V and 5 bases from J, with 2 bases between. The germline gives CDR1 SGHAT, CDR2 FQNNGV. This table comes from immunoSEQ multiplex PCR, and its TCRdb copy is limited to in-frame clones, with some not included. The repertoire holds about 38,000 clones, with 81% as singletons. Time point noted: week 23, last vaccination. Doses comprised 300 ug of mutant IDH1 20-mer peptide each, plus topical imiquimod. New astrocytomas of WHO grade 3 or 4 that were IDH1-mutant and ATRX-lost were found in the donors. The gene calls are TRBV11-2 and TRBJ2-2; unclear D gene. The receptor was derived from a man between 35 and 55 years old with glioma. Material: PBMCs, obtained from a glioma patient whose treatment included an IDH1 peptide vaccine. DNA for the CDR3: TGTGCCAGCAGCTCAACCGGGGAGCTGTTTTTT. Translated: CASSSTGELFF.